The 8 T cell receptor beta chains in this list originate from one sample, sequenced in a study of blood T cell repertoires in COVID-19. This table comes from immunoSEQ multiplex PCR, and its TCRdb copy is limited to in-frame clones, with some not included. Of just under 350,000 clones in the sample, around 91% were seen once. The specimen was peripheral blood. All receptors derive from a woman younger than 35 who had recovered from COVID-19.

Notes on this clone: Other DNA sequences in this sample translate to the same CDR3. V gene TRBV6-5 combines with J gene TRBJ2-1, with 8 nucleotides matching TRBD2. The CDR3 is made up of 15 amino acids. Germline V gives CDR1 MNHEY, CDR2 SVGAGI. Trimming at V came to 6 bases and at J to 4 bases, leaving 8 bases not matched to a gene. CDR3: CASSSNLAGYNEQFF. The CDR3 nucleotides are TGTGCCAGCAGCTCTAACTTAGCGGGATACAATGAGCAGTTCTTC.

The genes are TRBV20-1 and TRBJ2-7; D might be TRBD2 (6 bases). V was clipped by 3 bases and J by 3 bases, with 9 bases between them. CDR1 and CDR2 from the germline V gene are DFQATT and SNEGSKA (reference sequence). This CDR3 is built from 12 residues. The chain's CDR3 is CSASYGGYEQYV. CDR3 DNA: TGCAGTGCTAGTTACGGGGGCTACGAGCAGTACGTC.

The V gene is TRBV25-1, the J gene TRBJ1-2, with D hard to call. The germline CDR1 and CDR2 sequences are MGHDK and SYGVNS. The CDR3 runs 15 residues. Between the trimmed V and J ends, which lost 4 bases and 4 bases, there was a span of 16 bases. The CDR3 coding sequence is TGTGCCAGCAGTGGATTGGGCCGAAACTTCTATGGCTACACCTTC. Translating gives CASSGLGRNFYGYTF.

The CDR3 DNA sequence: TGTGCCAGCAGACCTAGCCCCGCCGGGGAGCTGTTTTTT. This encodes CASRPSPAGELFF. This rearrangement joins TRBV2 to TRBJ2-2; D might be TRBD2 (5 bases). CDR3 size: 13 residues. Per the germline V gene, CDR1 is SNHLY and CDR2 is FYNNEI. V was trimmed by 6 bases and J by 6 bases, leaving 11 bases between them.

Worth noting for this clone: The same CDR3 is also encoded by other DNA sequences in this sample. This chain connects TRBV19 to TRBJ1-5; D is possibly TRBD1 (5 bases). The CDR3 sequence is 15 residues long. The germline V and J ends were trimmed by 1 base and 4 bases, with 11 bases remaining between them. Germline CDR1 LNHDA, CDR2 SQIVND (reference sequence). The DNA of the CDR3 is TGTGCCAGTAGTATAGGCCAGGGCGGAAATCAGCCCCAGCATTTT. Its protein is CASSIGQGGNQPQHF.

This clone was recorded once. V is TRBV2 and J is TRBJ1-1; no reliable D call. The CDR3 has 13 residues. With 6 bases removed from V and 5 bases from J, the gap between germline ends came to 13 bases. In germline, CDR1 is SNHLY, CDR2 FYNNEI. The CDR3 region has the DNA TGTGCCAGCAGGCGGGAGGGCACGACTGAAGCTTTCTTT. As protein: CASRREGTTEAFF.

The CDR3 region is CASSPGTSGIGEQFF. The CDR3 DNA is TGTGCCAGCAGCCCCGGGACTAGCGGGATTGGTGAGCAGTTCTTC. This rearrangement joins TRBV5-4 to TRBJ2-1; 13 bases match TRBD2. The CDR3 sequence is 15 residues long. V dropped 4 bases and J dropped 9; count of bases not matched to a gene: 7. The germline V gene has CDR1 SGHNT and CDR2 YYREEE (reference sequence). Full variable domain (remainder filled in from reference TRBV5-4 and TRBJ2-1): ETGVTQSPTHLIKTRGQQVTLRCSSQSGHNTVSWYQQALGQGPQFIFQYYREEENGRGNFPPRFSGLQFPNYSSELNVNALELDDSALYLCASSPGTSGIGEQFFGPGTRLTVL.

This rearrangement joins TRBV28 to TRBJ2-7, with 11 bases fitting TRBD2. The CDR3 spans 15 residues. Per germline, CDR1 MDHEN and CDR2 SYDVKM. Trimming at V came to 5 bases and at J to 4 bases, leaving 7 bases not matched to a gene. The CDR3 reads CASSPTSGSSYEQYV. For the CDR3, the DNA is TGTGCCAGCAGTCCAACTAGCGGGAGCTCTTACGAGCAGTACGTC.